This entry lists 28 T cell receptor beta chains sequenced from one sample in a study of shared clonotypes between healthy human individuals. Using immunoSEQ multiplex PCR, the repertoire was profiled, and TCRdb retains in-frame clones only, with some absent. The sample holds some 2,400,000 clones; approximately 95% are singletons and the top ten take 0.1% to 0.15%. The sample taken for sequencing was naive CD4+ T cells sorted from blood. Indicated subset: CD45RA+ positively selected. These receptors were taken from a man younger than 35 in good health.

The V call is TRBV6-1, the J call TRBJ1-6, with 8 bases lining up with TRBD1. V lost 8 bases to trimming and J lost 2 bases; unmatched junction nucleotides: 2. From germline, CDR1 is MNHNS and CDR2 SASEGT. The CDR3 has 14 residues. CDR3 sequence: CASGDRPYNSPLHF. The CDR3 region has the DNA TGTGCCAGCGGGGACAGGCCCTATAATTCACCCCTCCACTTT.

The CDR3 sequence is CASSLHETPNEKLFF. The CDR3 DNA is TGCGCCAGCAGCTTGCATGAGACACCGAATGAAAAACTGTTTTTT. This chain joins TRBV5-1 and TRBJ1-4; D not certain. CDR1 and CDR2 (germline): SGHRS, YFSETQ. This CDR3 region has 15 residues. V lost 1 base and J lost 5, with 12 bases in between.

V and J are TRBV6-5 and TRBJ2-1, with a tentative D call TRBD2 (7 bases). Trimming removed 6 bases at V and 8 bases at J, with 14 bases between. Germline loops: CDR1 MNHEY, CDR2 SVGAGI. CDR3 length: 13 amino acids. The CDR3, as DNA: TGTGCCAGCAGCCTCGCGGGGGCATATGAGCAGTTCTTC. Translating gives CASSLAGAYEQFF.

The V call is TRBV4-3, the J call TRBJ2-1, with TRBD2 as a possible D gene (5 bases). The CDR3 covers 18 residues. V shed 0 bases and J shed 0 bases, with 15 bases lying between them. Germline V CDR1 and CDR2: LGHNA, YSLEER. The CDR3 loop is CASSQEDSALLSYNEQFF. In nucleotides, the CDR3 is TGCGCCAGCAGCCAAGAGGATAGCGCCTTACTCTCCTACAATGAGCAGTTCTTC.

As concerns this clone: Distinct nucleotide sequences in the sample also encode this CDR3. CDR3: CASSLGLAGGSYEQYF. As DNA, the CDR3 is TGTGCCAGCAGCTTGGGACTAGCGGGAGGATCATACGAGCAGTACTTC. The rearrangement uses TRBV5-4 and TRBJ2-7; TRBD2 matches at 13 bases. Trimming cost V 0 bases and J 4 bases; bases outside gene matches: 4. The germline CDR1 and CDR2 sequences are SGHNT and YYREEE (reference sequence). The CDR3 extends over 16 amino acids.

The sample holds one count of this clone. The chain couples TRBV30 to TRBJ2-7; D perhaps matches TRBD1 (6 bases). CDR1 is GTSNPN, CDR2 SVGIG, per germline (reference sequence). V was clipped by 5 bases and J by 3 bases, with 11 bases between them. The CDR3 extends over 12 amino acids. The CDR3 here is CAWVPQGYEQYF. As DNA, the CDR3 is TGTGCCTGGGTTCCACAGGGCTACGAGCAGTACTTC.

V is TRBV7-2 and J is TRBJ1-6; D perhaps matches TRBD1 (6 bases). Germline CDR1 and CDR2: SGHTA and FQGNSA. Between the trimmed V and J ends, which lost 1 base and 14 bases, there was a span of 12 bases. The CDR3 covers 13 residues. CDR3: CASSLVGGITLHF. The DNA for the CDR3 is TGTGCCAGCAGCTTAGTAGGGGGTATCACCCTCCACTTT.

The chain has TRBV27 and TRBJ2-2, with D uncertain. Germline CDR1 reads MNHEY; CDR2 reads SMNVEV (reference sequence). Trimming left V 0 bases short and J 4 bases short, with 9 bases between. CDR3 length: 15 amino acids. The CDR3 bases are TGTGCCAGCAGTTTATCCGGAGTCGTCACCGGGGAGCTGTTTTTT. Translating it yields CASSLSGVVTGELFF.

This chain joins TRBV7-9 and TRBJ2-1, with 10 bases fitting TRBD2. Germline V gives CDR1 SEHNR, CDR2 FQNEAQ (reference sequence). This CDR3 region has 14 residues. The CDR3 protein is CASGGGVSYNEQFF. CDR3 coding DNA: TGTGCAAGCGGGGGGGGCGTCTCCTACAATGAGCAGTTCTTC.

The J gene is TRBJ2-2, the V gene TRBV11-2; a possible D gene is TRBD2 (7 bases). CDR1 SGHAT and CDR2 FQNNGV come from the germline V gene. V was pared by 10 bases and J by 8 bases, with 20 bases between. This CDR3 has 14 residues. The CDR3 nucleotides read TGTGCCACCACAGGAAGGGGGGGCGAGGGGGAGCTGTTTTTT. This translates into CATTGRGGEGELFF.

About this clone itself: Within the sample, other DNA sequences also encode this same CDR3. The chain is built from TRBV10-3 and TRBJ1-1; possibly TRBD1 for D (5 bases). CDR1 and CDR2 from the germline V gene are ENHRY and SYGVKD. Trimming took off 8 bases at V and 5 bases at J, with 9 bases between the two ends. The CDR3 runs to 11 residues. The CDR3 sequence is CAIGQGTEAFF. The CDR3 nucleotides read TGTGCCATCGGGCAGGGTACTGAAGCTTTCTTT.

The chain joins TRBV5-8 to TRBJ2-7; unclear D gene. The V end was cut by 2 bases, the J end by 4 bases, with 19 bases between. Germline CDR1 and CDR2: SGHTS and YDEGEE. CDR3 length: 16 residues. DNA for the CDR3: TGTGCCAGCAGCTTAGAGACGAAGGGAATGCCATACGAGCAGTACTTC. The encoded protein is CASSLETKGMPYEQYF.

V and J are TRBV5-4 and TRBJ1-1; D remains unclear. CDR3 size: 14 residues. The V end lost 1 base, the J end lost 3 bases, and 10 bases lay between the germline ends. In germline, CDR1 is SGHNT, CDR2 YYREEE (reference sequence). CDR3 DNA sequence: TGTGCCAGCAGCTTGTCGTGGACGGACACTGAAGCTTTCTTT. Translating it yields CASSLSWTDTEAFF.

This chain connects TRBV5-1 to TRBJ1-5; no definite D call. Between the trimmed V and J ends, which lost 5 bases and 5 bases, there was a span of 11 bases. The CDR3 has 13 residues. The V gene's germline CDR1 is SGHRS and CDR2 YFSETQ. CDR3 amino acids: CASSIVGDQPQHF. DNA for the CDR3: TGCGCCAGCAGTATAGTCGGGGATCAGCCCCAGCATTTT.

CDR3 sequence reads: CASSFGTPNTEAFF. The DNA for the CDR3 is TGTGCCAGCAGTTTCGGGACACCTAACACTGAAGCTTTCTTT. The J gene is TRBJ1-1, the V gene TRBV2, with a tentative D call TRBD1 (6 bases). The length of the CDR3 is 14 residues. Germline CDR1 SNHLY, CDR2 FYNNEI. V was trimmed by 5 bases and J by 2 bases, leaving 12 bases between them.

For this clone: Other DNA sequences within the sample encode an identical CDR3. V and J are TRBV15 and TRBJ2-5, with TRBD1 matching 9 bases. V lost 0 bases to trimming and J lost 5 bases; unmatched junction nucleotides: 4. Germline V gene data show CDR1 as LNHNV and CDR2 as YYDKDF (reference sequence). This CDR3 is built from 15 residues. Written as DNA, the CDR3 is TGTGCCACCAGCAGAGATGGACAGGGGAGGGAGACCCAGTACTTC. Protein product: CATSRDGQGRETQYF.

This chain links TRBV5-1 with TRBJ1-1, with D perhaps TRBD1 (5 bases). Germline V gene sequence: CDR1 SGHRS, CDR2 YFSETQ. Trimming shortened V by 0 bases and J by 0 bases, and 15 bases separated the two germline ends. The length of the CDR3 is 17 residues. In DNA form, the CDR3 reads TGCGCCAGCAGCTTGGGAGGGGACGGACTTATGAACACTGAAGCTTTCTTT. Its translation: CASSLGGDGLMNTEAFF. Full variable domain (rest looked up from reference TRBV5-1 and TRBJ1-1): KAGVTQTPRYLIKTRGQQVTLSCSPISGHRSVSWYQQTPGQGLQFLFEYFSETQRNKGNFPGRFSGRQFSNSRSEMNVSTLELGDSALYLCASSLGGDGLMNTEAFFGQGTRLTVV.

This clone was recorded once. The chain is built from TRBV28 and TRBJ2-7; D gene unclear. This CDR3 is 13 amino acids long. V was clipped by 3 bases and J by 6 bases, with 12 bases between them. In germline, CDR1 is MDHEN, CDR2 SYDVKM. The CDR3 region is CASSLSQDREQYF. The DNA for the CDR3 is TGTGCCAGCAGTTTGTCGCAGGATCGCGAGCAGTACTTC.

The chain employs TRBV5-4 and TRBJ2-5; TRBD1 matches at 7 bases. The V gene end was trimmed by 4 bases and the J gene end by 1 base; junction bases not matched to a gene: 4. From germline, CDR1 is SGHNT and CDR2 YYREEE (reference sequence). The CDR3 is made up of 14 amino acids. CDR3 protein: CASSVGTAQETQYF. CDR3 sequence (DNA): TGTGCCAGCAGCGTCGGGACAGCCCAAGAGACCCAGTACTTC.

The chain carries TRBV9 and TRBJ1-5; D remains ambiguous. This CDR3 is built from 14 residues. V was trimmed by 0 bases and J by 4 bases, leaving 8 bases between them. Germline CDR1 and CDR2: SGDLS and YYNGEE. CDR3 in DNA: TGTGCCAGCAGCGTAGGAGGGCGTAATCAGCCCCAGCATTTT. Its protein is CASSVGGRNQPQHF.

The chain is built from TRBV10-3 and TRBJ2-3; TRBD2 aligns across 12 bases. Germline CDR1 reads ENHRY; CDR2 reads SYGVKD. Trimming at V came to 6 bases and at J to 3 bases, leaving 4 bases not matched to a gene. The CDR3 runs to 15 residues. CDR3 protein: CAISTSGGLTDTQYF. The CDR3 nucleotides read TGTGCCATCAGCACTAGCGGGGGGCTTACAGATACGCAGTATTTT.

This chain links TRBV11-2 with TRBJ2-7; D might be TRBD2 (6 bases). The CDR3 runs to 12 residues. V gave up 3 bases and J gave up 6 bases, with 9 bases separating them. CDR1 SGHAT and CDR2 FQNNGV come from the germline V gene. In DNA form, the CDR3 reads TGTGCCAGCAGCTTCGGGGGTGGCGAGCAGTACTTC. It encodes CASSFGGGEQYF.

In nucleotides, the CDR3 is TGTGCCAGCAGTTCGACACTGAACATTCAGTACTTC. Its protein product is CASSSTLNIQYF. The chain recombines TRBV6-5 with TRBJ2-4; D ambiguous. Germline values: CDR1 MNHEY, CDR2 SVGAGI. Trimming removed 4 bases at V and 7 bases at J, with 8 bases between. There are 12 residues in the CDR3.

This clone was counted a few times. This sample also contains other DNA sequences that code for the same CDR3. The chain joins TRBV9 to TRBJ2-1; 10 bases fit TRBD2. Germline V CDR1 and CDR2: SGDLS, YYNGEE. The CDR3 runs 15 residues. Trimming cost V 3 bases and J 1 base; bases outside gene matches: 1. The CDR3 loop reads CASSASGSSYNEQFF. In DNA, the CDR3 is TGTGCCAGCAGCGCTAGCGGGAGTTCCTACAATGAGCAGTTCTTC.

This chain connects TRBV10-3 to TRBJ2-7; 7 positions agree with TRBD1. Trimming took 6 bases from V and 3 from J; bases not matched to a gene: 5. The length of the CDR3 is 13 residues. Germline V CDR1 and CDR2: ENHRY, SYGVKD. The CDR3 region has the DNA TGTGCCATCAGGGAAGGACAGGACTACGAGCAGTACTTC. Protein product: CAIREGQDYEQYF.

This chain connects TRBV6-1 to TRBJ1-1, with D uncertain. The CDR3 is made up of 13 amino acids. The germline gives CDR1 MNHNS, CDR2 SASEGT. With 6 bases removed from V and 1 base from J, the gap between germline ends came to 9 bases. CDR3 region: CASSLGPNTEAFF. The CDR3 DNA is TGTGCCAGCAGCCTCGGACCGAACACTGAAGCTTTCTTT.

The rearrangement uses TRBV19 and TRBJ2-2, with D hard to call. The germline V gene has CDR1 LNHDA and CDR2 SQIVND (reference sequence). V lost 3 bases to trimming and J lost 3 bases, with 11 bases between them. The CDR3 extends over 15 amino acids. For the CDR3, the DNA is TGTGCCAGTAGTATTAACCGTGCGGACACCGGGGAGCTGTTTTTT. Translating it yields CASSINRADTGELFF.

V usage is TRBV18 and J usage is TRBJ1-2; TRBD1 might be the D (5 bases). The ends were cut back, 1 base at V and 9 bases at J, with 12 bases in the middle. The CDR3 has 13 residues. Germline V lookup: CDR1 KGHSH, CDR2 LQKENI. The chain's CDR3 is CASSPLQGISYTF. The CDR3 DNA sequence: TGTGCCAGCTCACCACTGCAGGGAATTAGCTACACCTTC.